The source of this TCR beta chain is a study of T-cell reconstitution after alpha-beta-depleted transplantation in children. Findings of the study overall: Expanded graft clones numbering several hundred reportedly gave rise to alpha-beta T cells about two months after transplant.

Preparing the TCRbeta library involved the use of unique molecular identifiers. One entry per CDR3 protein results from TCRdb running MiXCR on the PCR reads. The table lists about 580,000 distinct CDR3 sequences, roughly 27% of them singletons. There are a few counts of this clonotype. The antigen is unknown. Unmatched junction bases numbered 4, after V lost 2 bases and J lost 3 bases. Germline V gene data show CDR1 as SGHTA and CDR2 as FQGTGA. The length of the CDR3 is 15 residues. The receptor's source is a boy in the first two years of life with Wiskott-Aldrich syndrome, due to receive a stem cell transplant. The chain carries TRBV7-3 and TRBJ2-1; 7 bases fit TRBD2. Specimen: PBMCs, collected before TCRalphabeta/CD19-depleted stem cell transplant. CDR3 residues: CASSLGWGGYNEQFF. The CDR3 nucleotides read TGTGCCAGCAGCTTAGGATGGGGGGGCTACAATGAGCAGTTCTTC.